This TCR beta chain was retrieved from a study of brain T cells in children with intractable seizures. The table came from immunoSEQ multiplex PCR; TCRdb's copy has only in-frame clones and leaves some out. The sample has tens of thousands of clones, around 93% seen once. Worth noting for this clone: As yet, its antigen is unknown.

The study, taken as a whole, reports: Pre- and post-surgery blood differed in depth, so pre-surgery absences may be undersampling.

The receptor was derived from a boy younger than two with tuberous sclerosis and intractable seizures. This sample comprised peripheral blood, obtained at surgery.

This CDR3 is CASSSKGGPYEQYF. DNA of the CDR3: TGTGCCAGCAGTTCCAAGGGGGGGCCCTACGAGCAGTACTTC. This sequence joins TRBV27 and TRBJ2-7, with D perhaps TRBD2 (7 bases). Germline V gene sequence: CDR1 MNHEY, CDR2 SMNVEV (reference sequence). The CDR3 has 14 residues. V gave up 4 bases and J gave up 2 bases, with 12 bases separating them.